One and the same sample provided the 7 T cell receptor beta chains below, sequenced in a study of CXCR3-negative and CXCR3-positive naive CD8 T cells. The study made its TRB cDNA libraries by 5' RACE, adding UMI labels. TCRdb processed the 5' RACE reads again and assigns one entry to each CDR3 protein, with no DNA. The sample has fewer than 55,000 distinct CDR3 sequences; the top ten hold roughly 1.5%. Sequenced material: naive CXCR3- CD8+ T cells from blood. Subset in this sample: CD45RO-CCR7+CD27+CD95- naive CD8+ T cells lacking CXCR3 (TNR3-). The receptors here all came from a human donor in good health. Some clones in this sample may be carry-over from other donors' samples.

J is TRBJ2-7 and V is TRBV29-1; there is no DNA to check the TCRdb D call of TRBD2. This CDR3 has 14 residues. CDR1 is SQVTM, CDR2 ANQGSEA, per germline. The CDR3 reads CSVELAGSTYEQYF.

This rearrangement joins TRBV28 to TRBJ2-3. CDR3 size: 14 residues. The germline gives CDR1 MDHEN, CDR2 SYDVKM. The chain's CDR3 is CASSFLRTTDTQYF.

V and J are TRBV20-1 and TRBJ1-2; as DNA is missing, the TRBD1 call by TCRdb cannot be tested. Germline V gene sequence: CDR1 DFQATT, CDR2 SNEGSKA (reference sequence). The CDR3 is 13 residues long. The CDR3 sequence: CSALWTENYGYTF.

This sequence joins TRBV7-2 and TRBJ2-2; TCRdb names TRBD2, which stays unverified in the absence of DNA. This CDR3 is built from 20 residues. Germline V lookup: CDR1 SGHTA, CDR2 FQGNSA. CDR3 residues: CASSLSGWASGRLNTGELFF.

This chain connects TRBV6-5 to TRBJ2-1; TCRdb picks TRBD1, but there is no DNA to check that call. Germline CDR1 MNHEY, CDR2 SVGAGI. This CDR3 region has 12 residues. This chain's CDR3 is CASSYGGSEQFF.

V gene TRBV6-5 combines with J gene TRBJ2-3; TCRdb outputs TRBD1, but without DNA this stays unchecked. The CDR3 length is 16 residues. Germline CDR1 is MNHEY and CDR2 is SVGAGI. The CDR3 loop reads CASSFSGNRGTDTQYF.

The J gene is TRBJ2-5, the V gene TRBV28; TCRdb lists TRBD1, though no DNA is available to test this call. The CDR3 length is 14 residues. Germline lookup yields CDR1 MDHEN and CDR2 SYDVKM. This CDR3 reads CASSFRLGGETQYF.